This TCR beta chain was identified during a study of cytomegalovirus exposure and HLA in healthy donors (TCRdb year 2017). Background for the entire study: In an earlier analysis of approximately 640 of the donors, 276 Gb of sequence data and 90 million to 130 million unique TCR beta sequences from roughly 180 million T cells were reported. A separate validation cohort of over 95 different subjects was used in addition to the 666-subject first cohort. Because of strong linkage in the cohort, five DR-DQ haplotypes were treated as single units for association and clustering. Donor age, sex, ethnicity and CMV serostatus were compiled alongside the repertoire data. Typing coverage differed by locus: A, B, C, DRB1 and DQB1 were typed in roughly 620-630 donors, DQA1 in about 550, DPA1 in around 600, and DPB1 in around 490. In the later analysis, no new phenotypic data were used to find candidate immune exposures; instead, reliance was placed on TCR beta sequences and their occurrence across donors. The study combined high-throughput TCR immunosequencing, statistical association of individual TCRs with disease status, and machine learning to predict cytomegalovirus infection status. The study aimed to test whether cataloging public T cell receptors could reveal signatures of past pathogen exposure. Among the roughly 410 genotyped donors, approximately 81% belonged to the genetic ancestry cluster associated with self-reported Caucasian donors. Among some 410 genotyped donors of the cohort, an average of around 250,000 unique TCR beta nucleotide sequences was sequenced per donor, of which roughly 17% were non-productive. An early release covering about 600 HLA-typed donors comprised approximately 300 gigabases of sequencing data and roughly 86 million unique TCR sequences. To study patterns of TCR occurrence, a later analysis re-analyzed previously published TCR beta repertoires from 600 to 750 donors and added high-resolution HLA genotyping. Every discovery cohort repertoire had been produced on one sequencing platform. Class I and class II HLA loci were covered by the typing at four-digit resolution. An earlier analysis of 587 of the donors used high-throughput TCR beta sequencing to judge whether each TCR beta V gene segment behaved as functional or pseudogenic. In a later genetic analysis, genome-wide SNP genotypes for 398 of the 666 donors were used, and that subset was treated as a discovery cohort. The study used immunosequencing to profile the T cell repertoires of 670 or so subjects and linked those repertoires to cytomegalovirus serostatus.

The cohort consisted of 666 healthy bone marrow donors. At the time of sampling, every cohort member was nominally healthy, though immune exposures that went unrecorded were likely present. The donor tested CMV seronegative and was one of the 352 seronegative cohort members. Each donor provided a peripheral blood sample, and peripheral blood mononuclear cells were used for TCR beta sequencing. Genomic DNA was extracted from the blood cell samples with the Qiagen DNeasy Blood Extraction Kit. A remark on this clone: The target of this receptor is not known. Base qualities are not provided; no much larger clone lies one nucleotide away.

Library creation used the immunoSEQ multiplex PCR assay. A mixture of 60 forward primers for TCR Vbeta segments and 13 reverse primers for TCR Jbeta segments was used in the multiplex PCR. The CDR3 region of rearranged TCR beta genes was amplified from genomic DNA with a multiplex PCR assay. The Illumina HiSeq System was used to sequence the amplified TCR beta libraries as 87-base-pair reads. The study's own analysis went as follows. A later analysis tallied tens of millions of unique TCR beta chains across the 666 repertoires, and 10 million to 11 million of those chains were shared by two or more donors. Raw reads were error-corrected and collapsed into unique sequences by a nearest-neighbor algorithm in which closely related sequences were merged to remove PCR and sequencing errors. CDR3 sequences were aligned to IMGT reference sequences to assign V, D and J gene segments. Each retained sequence needed at least a six-nucleotide match to both a V gene segment and a J gene segment. A rearrangement counted as productive if the CDR3 had no stop codons and remained in frame with V and J, and every other rearrangement counted as non-productive. Following IMGT convention, CDR3 was defined as the stretch from the second conserved V-encoded cysteine to the conserved J-encoded phenylalanine. The earlier analysis of a few hundred of the donors excluded sequences that lacked an unambiguous match to a single V gene segment. In an earlier analysis of roughly 600 of the donors, a V segment was called functional when productive rearrangements were above 56.7%, and segregating when the standard deviation between donors exceeded 5%. To diagnose cytomegalovirus status from the catalog of TCR beta chain sequences, a statistical classification framework was built. A later analysis assigned V and J genes by comparing TCR nucleotide sequences with IMGT/GENE-DB human TR gene sequences. A later analysis assigned CDR3 sequences and most-parsimonious VDJ recombination scenarios with the TCRdist pipeline. In a later analysis, each TCR beta chain was defined by its CDR3 amino acid sequence together with its V-gene family, and reads without a unique V-gene family were excluded. As a way to deal with suspected cross-contamination and a sequencing artifact, a later analysis dropped over 550 nucleotide sequences that were highly shared and had low generation probability. A later analysis calculated a clonal expansion index for each public chain from normalized within-repertoire ranks of inferred template counts. A later analysis computed generation probabilities with a VDJ recombination model fitted to out-of-frame rearrangements, and checked the results against IGoR. In a later analysis, TCR-TCR, TCR-HLA and TCR-CMV co-occurrence was scored with hypergeometric tests, and a repertoire-size bias correction was applied to TCR pairs. False discovery rates were estimated in a later analysis by permuting HLA or CMV assignments 20 times. In a later analysis, co-occurring TCRs were grouped with DBSCAN, and TCRdist sequence similarity was added when clustering was performed within HLA-allele-positive subsets. Repertoires with fewer than 30,000 or more than 120,000 public chains were left out of co-occurrence clustering, as were about five repertoires with anomalous nucleotide sharing. TCRdb holds this immuneACCESS table with in-frame rearrangements only. Some clones are missing; in checked studies, unresolved V genes explain under half, and the rest has no known cause. V and J calls plus clone size are reproduced from that table; the DNA served to infer D and trimming. The sample contains about 200,000 clones, approximately 78% of them found a single time. About 3.1% of the sample is in the top ten clones.

Taken from cysteine to phenylalanine, the CDR3 has 16 residues. Only CDR3 DNA is held: 48 bases, read in frame from base 1. Trimming at the junction amounts to 5 bases on V and 2 bases on J, and the germline ends lie 16 bases apart. CDR1 and CDR2, per the germline V gene (reference sequence), are LNHDA and SQIVND. Here is what the overall study found, with its caveats: A later analysis associated 16,951 TCR beta sequences with specific HLA alleles at a false discovery rate of 0.05. The authors suggested that the approach could potentially be generalized to other disease states and immunological phenotypes. Presence/absence analyses assumed roughly uniform sequencing depth across donors, an assumption that may not hold. In a later genetic analysis, a missense DCLRE1C variant was associated with V-gene and J-gene trimming of TCR beta chains, and the association was replicated in an independent cohort. Some IMGT-functional V segments, including TRBV6-2 and TRBV6-3, could not be told apart with the 87-base-pair reads, so those segments were excluded. The study gave a list of 150 to 200 TCR beta chains associated with cytomegalovirus. A later analysis found that most CMV-associated TCR beta chains appeared HLA-restricted, with HLA associations seemingly driven largely by CMV exposure. The only immune exposure information available for the cohort was CMV serostatus. Only TCR beta chains were sequenced in this cohort, and the absence of alpha or paired-chain data limited detectable features. The earlier analysis of 587 of the donors excluded seventeen rarely observed V segments, including chromosome 9 orphons, because counts were too low. Most TCR sequences were observed very rarely across donors, whereas some public TCRs were present in many individuals. A group of highly shared sequence variants was considered likely to be a technical artifact of the sequencing pipeline. The classifier was reported to diagnose cytomegalovirus status with high specificity and sensitivity in both the original and validation cohorts. A later genetic analysis reported fewer N-insertions in productive TCRs among donors in an Asian-associated ancestry cluster than the roughly 650-donor mean. When HLA alleles, especially DR and DQ, strongly co-occurred, TCR associations were difficult to assign to individual alleles. A later analysis found that HLA-associated TCR beta chains were more clonally expanded and had lower generation probabilities than equally common non-associated chains. Linkage disequilibrium might explain the correlated functional status among segregating V segments, but an unknown experimental factor could not be excluded. Several of the top co-occurrence clusters appeared to be linked to parvovirus B19, influenza, CMV and Epstein-Barr virus, according to a later analysis. Because some donors lacked HLA typing at each locus, the association tests relied only on the typed subset. An earlier analysis of 587 of the donors showed that most TCR beta V segments appeared in productive rearrangements either about 87% or about 30% of the time, which broadly matched IMGT annotations. In a later analysis, the rate of TCR association differed among HLA loci, with DRB1 alleles having the most associated TCRs and HLA-C alleles having the fewest. A further reported finding was that TCR beta sequences accurately predicted the HLA-A and HLA-B alleles for most subjects in the first cohort. Three of the identified cytomegalovirus-associated TCR beta chains were confirmed in vitro to be specific for cytomegalovirus antigens.

The chain joins TRBV19 to TRBJ1-5; the best D guess is TRBD1, with 5 bases matching. The sample comprised PBMCs. This receptor was obtained from a man aged 30 to 39 in good health and CMV-seronegative. The CDR3 sequence is CASSSWEGVGNQPQHF. The sequenced DNA: TGTGCCAGTAGTTCGTGGGAAGGGGTAGGCAATCAGCCCCAGCATTTT.